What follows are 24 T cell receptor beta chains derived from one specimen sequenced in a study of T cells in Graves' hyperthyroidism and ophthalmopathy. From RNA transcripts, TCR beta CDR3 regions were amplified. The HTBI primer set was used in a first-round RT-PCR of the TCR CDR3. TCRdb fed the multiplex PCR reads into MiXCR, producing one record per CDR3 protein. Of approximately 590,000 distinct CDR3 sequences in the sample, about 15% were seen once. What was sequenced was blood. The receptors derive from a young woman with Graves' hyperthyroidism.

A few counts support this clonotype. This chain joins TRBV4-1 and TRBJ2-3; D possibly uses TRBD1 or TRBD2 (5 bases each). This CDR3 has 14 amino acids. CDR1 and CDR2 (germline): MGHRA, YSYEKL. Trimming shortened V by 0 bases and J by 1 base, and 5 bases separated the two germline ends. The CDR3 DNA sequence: TGCGCCAGCAGCCAAGAGGGGGGCACAGATACGCAGTATTTT. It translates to CASSQEGGTDTQYF.

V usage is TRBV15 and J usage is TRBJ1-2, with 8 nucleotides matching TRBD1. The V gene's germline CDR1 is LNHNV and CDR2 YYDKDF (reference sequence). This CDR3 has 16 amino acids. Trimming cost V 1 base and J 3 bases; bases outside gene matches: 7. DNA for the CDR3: TGTGCCACCAGCAGAGGCTCCGGGACAGGCCACTATGGCTACACCTTC. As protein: CATSRGSGTGHYGYTF. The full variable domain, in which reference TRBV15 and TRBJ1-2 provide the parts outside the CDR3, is DAMVIQNPRYQVTQFGKPVTLSCSQTLNHNVMYWYQQKSSQAPKLLFHYYDKDFNNEADTPDNFQSRRPNTSFCFLDIRSPGLGDTAMYLCATSRGSGTGHYGYTFGSGTRLTVV.

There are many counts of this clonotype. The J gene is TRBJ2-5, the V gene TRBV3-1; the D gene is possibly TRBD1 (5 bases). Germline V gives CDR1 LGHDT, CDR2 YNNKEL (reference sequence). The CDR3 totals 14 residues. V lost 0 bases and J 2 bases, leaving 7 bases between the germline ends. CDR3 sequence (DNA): TGTGCCAGCAGCCAAGACGCAGGGCAAGAGACCCAGTACTTC. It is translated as CASSQDAGQETQYF.

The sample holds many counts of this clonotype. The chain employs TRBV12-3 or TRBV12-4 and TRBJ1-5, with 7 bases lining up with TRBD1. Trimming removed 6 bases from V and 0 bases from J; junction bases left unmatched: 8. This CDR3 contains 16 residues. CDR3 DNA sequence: TGTGCCAGCAGCTCGGGGACAGTCCTTAGCAATCAGCCCCAGCATTTT. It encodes CASSSGTVLSNQPQHF.

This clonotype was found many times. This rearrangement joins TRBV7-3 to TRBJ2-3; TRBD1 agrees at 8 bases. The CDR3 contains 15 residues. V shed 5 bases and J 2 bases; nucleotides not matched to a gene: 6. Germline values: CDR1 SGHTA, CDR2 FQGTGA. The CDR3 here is CASSPGQADTDTQYF. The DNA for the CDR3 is TGTGCCAGCAGCCCGGGACAGGCGGACACAGATACGCAGTATTTT. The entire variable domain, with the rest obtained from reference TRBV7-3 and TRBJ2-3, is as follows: GAGVSQTPSNKVTEKGKYVELRCDPISGHTALYWYRQSLGQGPEFLIYFQGTGAADDSGLPNDRFFAVRPEGSVSTLKIQRTERGDSAVYLCASSPGQADTDTQYFGPGTRLTVL.

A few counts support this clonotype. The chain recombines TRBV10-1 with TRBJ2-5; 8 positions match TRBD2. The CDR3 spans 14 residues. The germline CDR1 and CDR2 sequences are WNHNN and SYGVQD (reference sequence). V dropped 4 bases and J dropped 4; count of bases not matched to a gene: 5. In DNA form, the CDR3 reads TGCGCCAGCAGTGGAAGCGGGAGTAGAGAGACCCAGTACTTC. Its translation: CASSGSGSRETQYF.

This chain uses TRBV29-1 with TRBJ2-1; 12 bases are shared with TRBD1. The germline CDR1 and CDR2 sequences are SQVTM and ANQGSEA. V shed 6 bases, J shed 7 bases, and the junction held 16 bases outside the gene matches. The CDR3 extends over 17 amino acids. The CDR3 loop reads CSVGQGAGGLARNEQFF. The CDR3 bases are TGCAGCGTGGGACAGGGGGCAGGGGGACTAGCGAGGAATGAGCAGTTCTTC.

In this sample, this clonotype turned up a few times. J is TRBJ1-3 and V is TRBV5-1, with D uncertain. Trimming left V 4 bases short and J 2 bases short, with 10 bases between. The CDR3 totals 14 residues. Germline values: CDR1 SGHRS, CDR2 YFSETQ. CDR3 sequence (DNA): TGCGCCAGCAGCCTGGAAGCCCCTGGAAACACCATATATTTT. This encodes CASSLEAPGNTIYF. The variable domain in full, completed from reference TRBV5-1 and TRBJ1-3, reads KAGVTQTPRYLIKTRGQQVTLSCSPISGHRSVSWYQQTPGQGLQFLFEYFSETQRNKGNFPGRFSGRQFSNSRSEMNVSTLELGDSALYLCASSLEAPGNTIYFGEGSWLTVV.

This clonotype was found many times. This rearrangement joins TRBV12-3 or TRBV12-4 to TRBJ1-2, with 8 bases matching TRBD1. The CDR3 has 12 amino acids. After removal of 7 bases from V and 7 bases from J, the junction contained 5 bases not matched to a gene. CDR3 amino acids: CASTDRESGYTF. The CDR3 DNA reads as TGTGCCAGCACGGACAGGGAATCTGGCTACACCTTC.

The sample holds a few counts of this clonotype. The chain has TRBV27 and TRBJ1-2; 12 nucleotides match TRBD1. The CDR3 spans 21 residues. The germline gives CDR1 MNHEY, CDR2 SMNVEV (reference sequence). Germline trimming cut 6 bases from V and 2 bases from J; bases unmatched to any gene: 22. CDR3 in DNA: TGTGCCAGCAGACCCAAATTGGCTCCCGGGACAGGGGGCGCAGACAACTATGGCTACACCTTC. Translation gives CASRPKLAPGTGGADNYGYTF.

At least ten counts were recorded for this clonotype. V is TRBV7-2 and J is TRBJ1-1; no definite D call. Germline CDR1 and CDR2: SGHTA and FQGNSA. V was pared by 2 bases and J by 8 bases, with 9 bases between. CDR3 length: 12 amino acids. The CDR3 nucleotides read TGTGCCAGCAGCTTATATGGACGGGAAGCTTTCTTT. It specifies CASSLYGREAFF. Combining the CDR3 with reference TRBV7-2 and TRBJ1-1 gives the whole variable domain GAGVSQSPSNKVTEKGKDVELRCDPISGHTALYWYRQSLGQGLEFLIYFQGNSAPDKSGLPSDRFSAERTGGSVSTLTIQRTQQEDSAVYLCASSLYGREAFFGQGTRLTVV.

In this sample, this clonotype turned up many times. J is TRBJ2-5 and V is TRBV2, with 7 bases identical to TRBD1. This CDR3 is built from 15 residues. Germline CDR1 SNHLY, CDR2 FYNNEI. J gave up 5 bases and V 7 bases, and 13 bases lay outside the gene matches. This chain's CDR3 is CASTNPRTGDETQYF. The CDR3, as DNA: TGTGCCAGCACCAATCCCCGGACAGGCGACGAGACCCAGTACTTC.

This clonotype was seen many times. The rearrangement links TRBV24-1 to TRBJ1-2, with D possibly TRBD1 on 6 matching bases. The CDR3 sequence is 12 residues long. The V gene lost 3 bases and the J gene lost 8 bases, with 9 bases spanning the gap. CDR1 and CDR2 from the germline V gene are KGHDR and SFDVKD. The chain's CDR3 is CATSDDRNGYTF. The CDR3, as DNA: TGTGCCACCAGTGATGACAGGAACGGCTACACCTTC.

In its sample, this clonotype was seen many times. The CDR3 coding sequence is TGTGCCAGCAGCTTCGACGGAGGCGGCTACGAGCAGTACTTC. Residues: CASSFDGGGYEQYF. V and J are TRBV7-2 and TRBJ2-7; possible D gene TRBD2, 5 bases. Looked up from germline, CDR1 is SGHTA and CDR2 is FQGNSA. The CDR3 contains 14 residues. V was shortened by 3 bases and J by 3 bases, with 12 bases between the two germline ends.

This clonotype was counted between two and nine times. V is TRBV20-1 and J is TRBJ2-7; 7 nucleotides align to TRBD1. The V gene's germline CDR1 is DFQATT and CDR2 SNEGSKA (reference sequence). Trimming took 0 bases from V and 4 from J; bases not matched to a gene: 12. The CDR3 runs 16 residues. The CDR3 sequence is CSARDTGTASNYEQYF. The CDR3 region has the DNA TGCAGTGCTAGAGATACCGGGACAGCTTCCAATTACGAGCAGTACTTC.

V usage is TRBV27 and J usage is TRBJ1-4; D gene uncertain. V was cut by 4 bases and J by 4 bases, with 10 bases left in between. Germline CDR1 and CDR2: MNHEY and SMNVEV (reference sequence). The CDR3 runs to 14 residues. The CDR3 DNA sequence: TGTGCCAGCAGTTCCCGAAGGGTTAATGAAAAACTGTTTTTT. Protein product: CASSSRRVNEKLFF.

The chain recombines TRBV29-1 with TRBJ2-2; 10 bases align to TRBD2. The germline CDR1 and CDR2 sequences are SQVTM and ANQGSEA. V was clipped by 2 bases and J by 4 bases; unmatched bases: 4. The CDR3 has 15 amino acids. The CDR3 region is CSVEKAGGSTGELFF. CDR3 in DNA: TGCAGCGTTGAAAAAGCGGGAGGGTCCACCGGGGAGCTGTTTTTT.

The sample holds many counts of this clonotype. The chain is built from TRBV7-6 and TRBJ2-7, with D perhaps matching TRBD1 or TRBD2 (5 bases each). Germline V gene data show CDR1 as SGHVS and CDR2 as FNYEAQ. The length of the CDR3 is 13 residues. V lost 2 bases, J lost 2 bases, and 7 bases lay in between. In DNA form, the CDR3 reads TGTGCCAGCAGCTTATTGGGGGCCTACGAGCAGTACTTC. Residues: CASSLLGAYEQYF.

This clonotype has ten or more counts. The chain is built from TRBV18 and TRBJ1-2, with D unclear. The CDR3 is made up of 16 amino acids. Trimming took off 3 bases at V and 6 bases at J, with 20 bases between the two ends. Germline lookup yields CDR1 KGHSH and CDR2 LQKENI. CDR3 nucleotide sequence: TGTGCCAGCTCACCGAGATCACAGCCGAGAGAACATGGCTACACCTTC. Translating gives CASSPRSQPREHGYTF.

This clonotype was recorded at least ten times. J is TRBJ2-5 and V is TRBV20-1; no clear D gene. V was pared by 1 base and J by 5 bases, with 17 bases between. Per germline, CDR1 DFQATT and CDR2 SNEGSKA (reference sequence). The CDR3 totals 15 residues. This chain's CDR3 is CSARAKNFVDETQYF. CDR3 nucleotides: TGCAGTGCTAGAGCGAAAAACTTCGTCGACGAGACCCAGTACTTC.

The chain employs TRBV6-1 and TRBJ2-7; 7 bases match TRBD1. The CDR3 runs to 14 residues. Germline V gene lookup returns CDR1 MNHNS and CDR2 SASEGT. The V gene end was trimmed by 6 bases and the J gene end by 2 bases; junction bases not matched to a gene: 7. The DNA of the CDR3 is TGTGCCAGCAGCGCACGGGACAGAGCCTACGAGCAGTACTTC. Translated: CASSARDRAYEQYF.

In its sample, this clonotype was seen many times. As DNA, the CDR3 is TGTGCCAGCAGCGGGGTAGTCGGGCGGAATGAGCAGTTCTTC. Translating gives CASSGVVGRNEQFF. The chain employs TRBV7-8 and TRBJ2-1; D unresolved. V lost 5 bases and J lost 7, with 15 bases in between. This CDR3 region has 14 residues. Germline loops: CDR1 SGHVS, CDR2 FQNEAQ.

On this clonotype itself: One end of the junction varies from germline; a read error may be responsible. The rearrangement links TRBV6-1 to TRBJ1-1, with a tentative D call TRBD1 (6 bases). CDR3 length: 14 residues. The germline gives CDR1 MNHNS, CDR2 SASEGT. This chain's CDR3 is CVSSGRTENTEAFF. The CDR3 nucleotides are TGTGTCAGCAGTGGCCGGACAGAGAACACTGAAGCTTTCTTT.

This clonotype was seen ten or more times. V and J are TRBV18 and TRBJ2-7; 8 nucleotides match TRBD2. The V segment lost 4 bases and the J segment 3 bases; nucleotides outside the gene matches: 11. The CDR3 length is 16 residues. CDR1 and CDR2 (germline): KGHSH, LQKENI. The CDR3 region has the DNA TGTGCCAGCTCACTCCGAGGCGGGAGGTCCGACTACGAGCAGTACTTC. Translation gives CASSLRGGRSDYEQYF. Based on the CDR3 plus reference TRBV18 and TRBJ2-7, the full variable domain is NAGVMQNPRHLVRRRGQEARLRCSPMKGHSHVYWYRQLPEEGLKFMVYLQKENIIDESGMPKERFSAEFPKEGPSILRIQQVVRGDSAAYFCASSLRGGRSDYEQYFGPGTRLTVT.